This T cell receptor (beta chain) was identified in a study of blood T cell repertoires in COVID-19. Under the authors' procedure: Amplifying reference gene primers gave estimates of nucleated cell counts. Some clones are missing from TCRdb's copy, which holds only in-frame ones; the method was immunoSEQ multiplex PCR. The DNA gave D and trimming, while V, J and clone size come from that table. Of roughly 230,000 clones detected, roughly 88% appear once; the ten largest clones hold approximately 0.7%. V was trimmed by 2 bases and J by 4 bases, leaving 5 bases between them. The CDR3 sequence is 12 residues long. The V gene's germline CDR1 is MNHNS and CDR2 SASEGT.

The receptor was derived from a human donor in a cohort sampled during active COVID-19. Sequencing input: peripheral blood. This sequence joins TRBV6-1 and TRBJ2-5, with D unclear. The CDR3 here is CASSERLETQYF. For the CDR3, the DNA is TGTGCCAGCAGTGAACGTTTAGAGACCCAGTACTTC.